The source of this T cell receptor beta chain is a study of CD8+CD57+ T cells in acquired aplastic anemia. Study results and limitations: Patients had under 30 CD8+ CDR3 sequences in common with controls (the shared set).

CD8+CD57+ cell expansion had been shown by flow cytometry in patients chosen for sequencing. Genomic DNA, serving as template, underwent TCR beta VDJ and CDR3 profiling. TCRdb fed the reads into MiXCR, producing one record per CDR3 protein. The sample consists of under 350,000 distinct CDR3 sequences, about three fifths of them appearing once. As regards this clonotype: The antigen is undetermined.

The CDR3 sequence is 21 residues long. CDR1 SGHTA and CDR2 FQGNSA come from the germline V gene. Trimming left V 5 bases short and J 5 bases short, with 33 bases between. Sequencing was carried out using sorted CD4+, CD8+, or CD8+CD57+ T cells (not recorded which) from PBMCs. This TCR derives from a human donor with aplastic anemia. V is TRBV7-2 and J is TRBJ1-4, with D possibly TRBD1 on 6 matching bases. The CDR3 sequence is CASSRPVFGDTYGYGNEKLFF. Written as DNA, the CDR3 is TGTGCCAGCAGCCGCCCTGTATTCGGGGACACGTATGGATATGGAAATGAAAAACTGTTTTTT.